The 10 T cell receptor beta chains below come from one sample, sequenced in a study of tumor and adjacent non-tumor tissue in lung cancer. The library came from three nested PCR rounds adapted from ARM-PCR protocols. One entry per CDR3 protein results from TCRdb running MiXCR on the multiplex PCR reads. This table holds under 95,000 distinct CDR3 sequences, approximately 65% found once. No cell sorting was done before RNA was extracted from the tissue. Sequencing was performed on lung tumor tissue. The receptors shown here come from a man aged 60 to 75 with non-small cell lung cancer.

Worth noting for this clonotype: One end of the junction varies from germline; a read error may be responsible. This chain joins TRBV6-2 or TRBV6-3 and TRBJ2-2, with D possibly being TRBD1 (6 bases). CDR1 and CDR2 (germline): MNHEY, SVGEGT. The CDR3 sequence is 16 residues long. The CDR3, as DNA: TGTGCTAGCAATAAAAGACAGGTCCGGAACACCGGGGAGCTGTTTTTT. Translation: CASNKRQVRNTGELFF.

In the case of this clonotype: With a much larger clone just one base away, this may be a read error. V usage is TRBV24-1 and J usage is TRBJ1-1; TRBD1 agrees at 7 bases. J lost 7 bases, V lost 7 bases, and 8 bases had no gene match. The germline gives CDR1 KGHDR, CDR2 SFDVKD. This CDR3 is 13 amino acids long. Written as DNA, the CDR3 is TGTGCCACCAGCCGAACAGGGGTGGATGAAGCTTTCTTT. Translated, it gives CATSRTGVDEAFF.

This clonotype showed up many times. The chain is built from TRBV21-1 and TRBJ1-5; the table's D call TRBD1 went unverified against the DNA. TRBV21-1 is a known pseudogene. The CDR3 covers 16 residues. The CDR3 here is CASSLKGRDKNQPQHF. The CDR3 DNA is TGTGCCAGCAGCCTAAAGGGCAGGGATAAAAATCAGCCCCAGCATTTT.

V usage is TRBV5-1 and J usage is TRBJ2-1, with TRBD2 matching 11 bases. V lost 6 bases, J lost 6 bases, and 11 bases stayed unmatched. The CDR3 runs 16 residues. Germline CDR1 is SGHRS and CDR2 is YFSETQ. The CDR3 bases are TGCGCCAGCAATCTTACTAGCGGGAGCCTCCGCAATGAGCAGTTCTTC. Translated, it gives CASNLTSGSLRNEQFF. Drawing the rest from reference TRBV5-1 and TRBJ2-1, the complete variable domain is KAGVTQTPRYLIKTRGQQVTLSCSPISGHRSVSWYQQTPGQGLQFLFEYFSETQRNKGNFPGRFSGRQFSNSRSEMNVSTLELGDSALYLCASNLTSGSLRNEQFFGPGTRLTVL.

As to this clonotype: A read error may produce the germline difference seen at one junction end. The chain is built from TRBV12-3 or TRBV12-4 and TRBJ2-1; D not resolved. The CDR3 consists of 15 residues. CDR3 region: CARSLRRISRNEQFF. The CDR3 region has the DNA TGTGCCAGGAGTTTAAGGCGGATATCCCGCAATGAGCAGTTCTTC.

Only one count was recorded for this clonotype. A much larger clone differs by one base, so this may be a read error. The chain links TRBV5-1 to TRBJ2-3; the D gene is possibly TRBD1 (6 bases). There are 14 residues in the CDR3. Germline CDR1 SGHRS, CDR2 YFSETQ. Between the trimmed V and J ends, which lost 4 bases and 2 bases, there was a span of 11 bases. For the CDR3, the DNA is TGCGCCAGCAGCCTGGGACATCCCACAGATACGCAGTATTTT. It encodes CASSLGHPTDTQYF.

The gene calls are TRBV6-5 and TRBJ2-1; 9 bases fit TRBD2. CDR3 length equals 17 residues. V was clipped by 0 bases and J by 12 bases; unmatched bases: 15. Germline V CDR1 and CDR2: MNHEY, SVGAGI. The CDR3 DNA reads as TGTGCCAGCAGTTACTCGAGTGGTCTAGCGGGAAACATTGGGCAGTTCTTC. It encodes CASSYSSGLAGNIGQFF.

Notes on this clonotype: The junction departs from the called germline gene at one end, perhaps through a read error. This sequence joins TRBV11-3 and TRBJ2-5; D tentatively reads TRBD1 or TRBD2 (5 bases each). The CDR3 spans 14 residues. CDR1 and CDR2 from the germline V gene are SGHNT and YENEEA. Here the CDR3 reads CVSSPRGGDETQYF. CDR3 in DNA: TGTGTCAGCAGCCCCCGAGGTGGGGACGAGACCCAATATTTC.

As regards this clonotype: Since the CDR3 does not end with the conserved phenylalanine or tryptophan, this likely comes from a read error. The gene calls are TRBV11-2 and TRBJ2-2; 10 nucleotides agree with TRBD1. V trimming: 5 bases; J trimming: 4 bases; junction bases outside the gene matches: 4. Germline V gene lookup returns CDR1 SGHAT and CDR2 FQNNGV. This CDR3 has 15 amino acids. The CDR3 DNA reads TGTGCCAGCAGCCCGGGACAGGGGTTCACCGGGGAGCTGTTTGTT. It codes for CASSPGQGFTGELFV.

This clonotype was picked up a small number of times. The chain is built from TRBV19 and TRBJ2-1, with TRBD2 matching 13 bases. V was clipped by 4 bases and J by 4 bases; unmatched bases: 1. The germline gives CDR1 LNHDA, CDR2 SQIVND (reference sequence). CDR3 length: 15 amino acids. CDR3 in DNA: TGTGCCAGTAGTAGACTAGCGGGAGGATACAATGAGCAGTTCTTC. Translating it yields CASSRLAGGYNEQFF.